One sample yielded the 3 T cell receptor beta chains listed below, sequenced in a study of shared clonotypes between healthy human individuals. Method: immunoSEQ multiplex PCR; TCRdb's copy keeps in-frame clones and lacks some. The repertoire holds a few million clones, with approximately 95% as singletons. Sequencing used naive CD4+ T cells from PBMCs. Subset indicated: CD45RA+ positively selected. The receptors here all came from a man aged 18 to 29 in good health. Some clones in this sample may be carry-over from other donors' samples.

The chain has TRBV6-4 and TRBJ1-1, with D uncertain. The CDR3 covers 13 residues. The germline CDR1 and CDR2 sequences are MRHNA and SNTAGT. Trimming took off 4 bases at V and 2 bases at J, with 8 bases between the two ends. The CDR3 DNA reads TGTGCCAGCAGTGTCAGTATTAACACTGAAGCTTTCTTT. Its translation: CASSVSINTEAFF.

The rearrangement uses TRBV7-9 and TRBJ2-1, with TRBD2 identical over 7 bases. The CDR3 is made up of 19 amino acids. V shed 6 bases and J 1 base; nucleotides not matched to a gene: 18. Germline-derived CDR1 and CDR2 are SEHNR and FQNEAQ (reference sequence). CDR3: CASRPLPGREYDSYNEQFF. In DNA form, the CDR3 reads TGTGCCAGCAGGCCGCTTCCTGGGCGGGAGTACGATTCCTACAATGAGCAGTTCTTC.

This rearrangement joins TRBV12-2 to TRBJ2-5; the tabulated D call, TRBD2, remains unverified against the DNA. TRBV12-2 is tagged as a pseudogene. The CDR3 spans 14 residues. The DNA for the CDR3 is TGTGCAAGTCGCTTAGCGGGGACTGAGGAGACCCAGTACTTC. Translation gives CASRLAGTEETQYF.